Listed here is a single T cell receptor beta chain. In this sample, this clonotype turned up many times. There is no known antigen for this receptor. Base-call qualities are not available, and no considerably larger clone is one nucleotide away. Ficoll-Paque density gradient centrifugation was used to isolate PBMCs. This record belongs to a study of T-cell memory formation after mild COVID-19 (dated by TCRdb to the early 2020s). Broadly, across the study: TCR sequence clusters from the two donors were found to be largely donor specific. In a couple of donors, T-cell clones that expanded and contracted after mild COVID-19 were tracked by sequencing TCRalpha and TCRbeta repertoires over time. The cohort was made up of two young adult volunteers, one female and one male, who were previously healthy. The study at large found these results: The second-wave clones that peaked on day 37 were not confirmed to be SARS-CoV-2 specific. Some responding clones were detected in pre-infection memory, suggesting pre-existing cross-reactive memory T cells joined the SARS-CoV-2 response. Only a couple of mild cases were covered in the study, and larger cohorts including severe cases with pre-infection samples were considered necessary. Balanced CD4/CD8 phenotypes were observed for clones contracting from day 15 to 85, whereas a bias towards CD4+ was observed for a second wave of clones expanding from day 15 to 37. Contracting CD4+ clones appeared mostly in the CM and EM memory subsets, whereas CD8+ clones were enriched in EMRA.

The listed sequencing device is Illumina NovaSeq 6000. TCRalpha and TCRbeta cDNA libraries were built by 5'RACE with constant-segment primers, adding sample barcodes and unique molecular identifiers. Trizol reagent was used to extract RNA from every sample. Library amplification was performed in two PCR steps, and a second sample barcode and Illumina TruSeq adapters were introduced in the second step. Sequencing of the libraries was done on an Illumina NovaSeq, producing 2 x 150 bp paired-end reads. Per the original workflow: Demultiplexing of reads and collapsing into UMI-guided consensus sequences were performed with migec v1.2.7. Using mixcr v2.1.11, UMI consensuses were aligned to TRA and TRB V and J templates and then assembled into clonotypes. Clonotypes were classified as expanded or contracted when called significant by both edgeR and NoisET, with noise models trained on biological replicates. For edgeR calls, the thresholds were a false discovery rate-adjusted p below 0.01 and a log2 fold-change of 1. As an exploratory analysis of dynamics, max-normalized trajectories of the 1000 most abundant clonotypes were examined with PCA combined with hierarchical clustering. The CD4 or CD8 phenotype of responding clones was assigned using the separately sequenced CD4+ and CD8+ repertoires. TCRdb handled the public reads itself, with Q25 trimming in fastp and clone calling in MiXCR, and kept productive beta chains. Rows with one shared CDR3 protein collapse into an entry with the most common genes and DNA. Here the V and J calls rest on TCRdb's processing, not on the authors' analysis. The sample yields 40,000 or so distinct CDR3 sequences; around 6.3% were counted once. The top ten constitute roughly 0.76% of the sample.

A distance of 4 bases separates the germline ends of V and J, which lose 6 bases and 0 bases respectively. Via the germline V gene, CDR1 is KGHDR and CDR2 SFDVKD. Counted from cysteine to phenylalanine, this CDR3 has 12 amino acids. Only the CDR3 region is kept as DNA, spanning 36 bases read in frame from base 1. The sequence is built from TRBV24-1 and TRBJ1-2; no D gene can be assigned with confidence. Sample: PBMCs or a T cell subset sorted from them (not recorded which). This clonotype was sampled from an adult who had mild COVID-19 (a few samples of this study predate the infection). The sample titles of this study are shuffled in the database, so cell type and time point are left out. The nucleotide sequence reads TGTGCCACCAGTCCGGCTAACTATGGCTACACCTTC. Translated, this is CATSPANYGYTF.